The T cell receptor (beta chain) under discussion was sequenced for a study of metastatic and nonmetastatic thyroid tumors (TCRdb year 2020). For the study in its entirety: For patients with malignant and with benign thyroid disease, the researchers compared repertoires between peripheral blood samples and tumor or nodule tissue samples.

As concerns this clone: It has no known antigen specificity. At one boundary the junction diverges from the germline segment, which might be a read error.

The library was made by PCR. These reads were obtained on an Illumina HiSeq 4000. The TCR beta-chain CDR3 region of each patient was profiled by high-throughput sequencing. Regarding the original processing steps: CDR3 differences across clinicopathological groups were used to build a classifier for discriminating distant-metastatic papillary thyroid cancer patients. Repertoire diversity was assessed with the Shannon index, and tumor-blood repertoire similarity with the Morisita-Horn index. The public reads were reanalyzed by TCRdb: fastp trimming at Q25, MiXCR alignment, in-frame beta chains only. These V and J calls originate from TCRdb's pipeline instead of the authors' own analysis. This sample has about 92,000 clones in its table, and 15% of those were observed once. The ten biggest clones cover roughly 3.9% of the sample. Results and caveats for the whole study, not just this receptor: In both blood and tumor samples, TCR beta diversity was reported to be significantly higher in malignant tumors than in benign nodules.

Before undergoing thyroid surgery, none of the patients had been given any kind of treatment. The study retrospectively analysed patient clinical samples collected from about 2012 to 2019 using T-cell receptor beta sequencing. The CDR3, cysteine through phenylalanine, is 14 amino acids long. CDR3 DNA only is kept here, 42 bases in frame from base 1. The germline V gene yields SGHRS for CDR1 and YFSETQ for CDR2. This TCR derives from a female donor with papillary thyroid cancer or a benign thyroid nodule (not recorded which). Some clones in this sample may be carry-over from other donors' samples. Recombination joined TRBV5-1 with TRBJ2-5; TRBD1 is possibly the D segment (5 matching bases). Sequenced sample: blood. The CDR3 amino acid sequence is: CTSSPGAGKETQYF. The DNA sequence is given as TGCACCAGCAGCCCTGGGGCAGGGAAAGAGACCCAGTACTTC.